This TCR beta chain was identified in a study of human T cells and chemical hapten exposure. Each CDR3 protein is one row after TCRdb ran MiXCR on the RACE reads. In the table there are 370,000 or so distinct CDR3 sequences, roughly 4.8% of which are singletons. V gave up 3 bases and J gave up 5 bases; unmatched junction bases: 11. This CDR3 has 15 residues. CDR1 and CDR2 (germline): DFQATT, SNEGSKA (reference sequence). This clonotype was seen at least ten times. Time point here: patch test 1, 2 weeks after DPC sensitization. Treatment indicated: therapeutic diphenylcyclopropenone sensitization with weekly scalp DPC.

This TCR was sampled from a woman between 50 and 59 years old with alopecia areata. Some clones in this sample may be carry-over from other donors' samples. The starting material was whole blood, obtained in connection with sensitization to the hapten diphenylcyclopropenone (DPC). V usage is TRBV20-1 and J usage is TRBJ2-7, with TRBD1 identical over 9 bases. For the CDR3, the DNA is TGCAGTGCTAGTGTCCCTACAGGGGGCAACAACGAGCAGTACTTC. It translates to CSASVPTGGNNEQYF.